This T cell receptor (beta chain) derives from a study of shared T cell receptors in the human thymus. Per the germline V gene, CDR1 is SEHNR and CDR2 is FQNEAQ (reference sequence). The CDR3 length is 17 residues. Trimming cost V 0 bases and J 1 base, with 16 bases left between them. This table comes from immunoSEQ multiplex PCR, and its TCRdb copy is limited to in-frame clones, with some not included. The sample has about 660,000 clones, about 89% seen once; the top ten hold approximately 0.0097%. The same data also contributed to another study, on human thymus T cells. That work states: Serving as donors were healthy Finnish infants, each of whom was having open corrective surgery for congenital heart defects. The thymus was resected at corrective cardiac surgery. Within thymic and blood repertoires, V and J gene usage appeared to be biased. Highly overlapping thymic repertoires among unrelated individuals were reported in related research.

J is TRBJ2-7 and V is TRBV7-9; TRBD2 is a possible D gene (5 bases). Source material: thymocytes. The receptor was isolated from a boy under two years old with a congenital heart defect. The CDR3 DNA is TGTGCCAGCAGCTTAGCGCGGGTGAGGGTGAGTTCCTACGAGCAGTACTTC. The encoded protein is CASSLARVRVSSYEQYF.